The present T cell receptor (beta chain) was sequenced within a study of shared clonotypes between healthy human individuals. Clones were read by immunoSEQ multiplex PCR, and TCRdb kept only the in-frame ones, dropping some. Of 2,500,000 or so clones listed, approximately 93% are singletons. The germline gives CDR1 MNHNY, CDR2 SVGAGI (reference sequence). The V and J ends lost 0 bases and 3 bases respectively, with 3 bases between them. This CDR3 spans 14 amino acids. V usage is TRBV6-6 and J usage is TRBJ2-6; unclear D gene. This clonotype was sampled from a man between 18 and 35 years old in good health. Some clones in this sample may be carry-over from other donors' samples. Sequencing input: naive CD4+ T cells from PBMCs. Subset in this sample: CD45RA+ positively selected. The CDR3, as DNA: TGTGCCAGCAGTTACTCAGTTGGGGCCAACGTCCTGACTTTC. This encodes CASSYSVGANVLTF.